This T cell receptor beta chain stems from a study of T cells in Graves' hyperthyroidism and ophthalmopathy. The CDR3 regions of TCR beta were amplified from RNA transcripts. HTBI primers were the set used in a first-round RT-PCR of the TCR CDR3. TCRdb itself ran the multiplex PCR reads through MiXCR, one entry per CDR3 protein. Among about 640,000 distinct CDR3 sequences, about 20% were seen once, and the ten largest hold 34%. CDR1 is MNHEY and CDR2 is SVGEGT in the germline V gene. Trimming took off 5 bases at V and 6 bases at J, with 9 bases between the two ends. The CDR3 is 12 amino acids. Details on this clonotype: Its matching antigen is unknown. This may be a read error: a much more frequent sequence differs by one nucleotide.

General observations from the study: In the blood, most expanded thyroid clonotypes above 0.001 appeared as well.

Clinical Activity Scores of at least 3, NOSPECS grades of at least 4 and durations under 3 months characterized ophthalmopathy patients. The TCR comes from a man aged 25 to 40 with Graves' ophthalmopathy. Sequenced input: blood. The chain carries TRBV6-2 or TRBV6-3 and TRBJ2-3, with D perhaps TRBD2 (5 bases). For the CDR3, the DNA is TGTGCCAGCAGTCTCCCGGGGGATACGCAGTATTTT. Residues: CASSLPGDTQYF.